The sequence of this T cell receptor beta chain was determined in a study of OX40 agonist ivuxolimab in advanced cancers. Across the whole study: Hepatocellular carcinoma, melanoma, renal cell or head and neck cancer occurred in dose-escalation patients. Study-wide findings and caveats: Compared with others, partial responders at 0.1-3.0 mg/kg displayed clonal expansion among the lowest.

The CDR3 totals 13 residues. Germline V gene sequence: CDR1 SQVTM, CDR2 ANQGSEA. V dropped 7 bases and J dropped 0 bases, with 10 bases sitting between them. On this clone itself: Its antigen is unidentified.

Sequenced by immunoSEQ multiplex PCR; TCRdb stores in-frame clones only, minus some. Of around 69,000 clones listed, about 88% are singletons. V gene TRBV29-1 combines with J gene TRBJ2-1; D might be TRBD1 (5 bases). The receptor comes from an adult with an advanced solid tumor such as melanoma, head and neck, liver or kidney cancer. Material: CD4+ or CD8+ T cells sorted from blood, obtained in a trial of the OX40 agonist ivuxolimab. As DNA, the CDR3 is TGCAGCGGGACACGGAGCTCCTACAATGAGCAGTTCTTC. The encoded protein is CSGTRSSYNEQFF.